A selection of T cell receptor beta chains follows, all from one sample in a study of cytomegalovirus exposure and HLA in healthy donors. Assay: immunoSEQ multiplex PCR; the TCRdb copy retains only in-frame clones and omits some. This sample has around 160,000 clones, with roughly 85% found just once. The sequencing input was PBMCs. Receptor source: a man aged 18 to 30 in good health and CMV-seropositive. Each CDR3 is given with its conserved first and last residue. The D gene is left open where the match is weak. Size is omitted from some rows. Given values are once, few, many or a class for expanded clones.

-	TRBV5-1	TRBD1	TRBJ2-1	CASGRTGLGDEQFF	TGCGCCAGCGGTAGGACAGGCCTTGGCGATGAGCAGTTCTTC
-	TRBV7-2	-	TRBJ1-1	CASSPFMGALNTEAFF	TGTGCCAGCAGCCCATTTATGGGGGCGTTGAACACTGAAGCTTTCTTT
-	TRBV19	TRBD2	TRBJ2-5	CATSPGASGETQYF	TGTGCCACTTCCCCTGGGGCTAGCGGGGAGACCCAGTACTTC
few	TRBV5-8	-	TRBJ2-2	CASSRSVRNTGELFF	TGTGCCAGCAGCCGGTCCGTTAGGAACACCGGGGAGCTGTTTTTT
-	TRBV19	-	TRBJ1-3	CASTPPSSGNTIYF	TGTGCCAGTACCCCCCCGTCCTCTGGAAACACCATATATTTT
-	TRBV13	TRBD2	TRBJ2-7	CASSIPGATSGGAKQYF	TGTGCCAGCAGCATACCTGGCGCGACTAGCGGGGGGGCCAAGCAGTACTTC
once	TRBV6-5	TRBD1	TRBJ2-5	CASRLQTGGETQYF	TGTGCCAGCAGGTTGCAGACAGGGGGAGAGACCCAGTACTTC
-	TRBV18	-	TRBJ2-7	CASSPPSDEQYF	TGTGCCAGCTCACCACCGTCCGACGAGCAGTACTTC
once	TRBV11-2	-	TRBJ2-3	CASSLERQATQYF	TGTGCCAGCAGCTTAGAGAGACAGGCAACGCAGTATTTT
-	TRBV7-8	-	TRBJ2-1	CASSLFISGSSYNEQFF	TGTGCCAGCAGCTTATTTATTAGCGGTAGCTCCTACAATGAGCAGTTCTTC
-	TRBV15	-	TRBJ2-3	CATSRPRDTQYF	TGTGCCACCAGCAGACCCAGGGATACGCAGTATTTT
once	TRBV7-9	-	TRBJ2-2	CASSFGGGQGVAGELFF	TGTGCCAGCAGCTTTGGAGGGGGTCAGGGGGTCGCCGGGGAGCTGTTTTTT
-	TRBV6-1	TRBD2	TRBJ2-5	CASSATTGGGAETQYF	TGTGCCAGCAGTGCAACAACTGGCGGGGGAGCGGAGACCCAGTACTTC
-	TRBV19	TRBD1	TRBJ2-7	CASSKRDRAYEQYF	TGTGCCAGCAGTAAACGGGACAGGGCCTACGAGCAGTACTTC
few	TRBV5-1	-	TRBJ2-3	CASSLDSATDTQYF	TGCGCCAGCAGCTTGGACAGTGCGACAGATACGCAGTATTTT
-	TRBV2	TRBD1	TRBJ1-3	CASSFDRVSGNTIYF	TGTGCCAGCAGTTTCGACAGGGTCTCTGGAAACACCATATATTTT
-	TRBV19	TRBD1	TRBJ2-5	CASSNRDRGGKTQYF	TGTGCCAGTAGTAACAGGGACAGGGGTGGAAAGACCCAGTACTTC
few	TRBV6-6	-	TRBJ1-1	CASSYTNMNTEAFF	TGTGCCAGCAGTTACACGAACATGAACACTGAAGCTTTCTTT
-	TRBV4-1	-	TRBJ1-1	CASSQNRASNTEAFF	TGCGCCAGCAGCCAAAACAGGGCCTCGAACACTGAAGCTTTCTTT
-	TRBV4-1	-	TRBJ1-3	CASSQVRPSSGNAIYF	TGCGCCAGCAGCCAAGTCAGGCCAAGCTCTGGAAACGCCATATATTTT
few	TRBV6-1	TRBD1	TRBJ2-2	CVSGTGLISGELFF	TGTGTTTCCGGGACAGGGCTTATTTCCGGGGAGCTGTTTTTT
-	TRBV7-8	TRBD2	TRBJ2-7	CASSLGAGGHYEQYF	TGTGCCAGCAGCTTAGGAGCGGGGGGACACTACGAGCAGTACTTC
-	TRBV5-1	TRBD2	TRBJ2-5	CASSLGQGGETQYF	TGCGCCAGCAGCTTGGGTCAGGGAGGGGAGACCCAGTACTTC
few	TRBV4-3	TRBD1	TRBJ2-7	CASSQRQGASYEQYF	TGCGCCAGCAGCCAACGACAGGGGGCATCCTACGAGCAGTACTTC
-	TRBV7-2	TRBD1	TRBJ2-7	CASSPRQGNSEQYF	TGTGCCAGCAGCCCTCGACAGGGAAACTCCGAGCAGTACTTC
-	TRBV7-2	TRBD2	TRBJ2-7	CASARGGAGGPGEQYF	TGTGCCAGCGCCCGAGGGGGTGCGGGGGGGCCCGGAGAGCAGTACTTC